This T cell receptor (beta chain) was sequenced in a study of CD8 T cells in Susac syndrome (dated by TCRdb to between 2018 and 2021). Regarding the complete study: Whether CD8+ T cell activation and differentiation in Susac syndrome was antigen driven was tested using repertoire sequencing. CD8+ T cell repertoire clonality was compared between more than 9 healthy donors, approximately 14 Susac syndrome patients and 15 multiple sclerosis patients. Here is what the overall study found, with its caveats: The TCR sequencing and HLA analysis was acknowledged to have included a relatively small number of individuals.

The germline V gene (reference sequence) gives CDR1 as GTSNPN and CDR2 as SVGIG. Between the V and J ends, shortened by 2 bases and 2 bases respectively, the junction contains 10 bases. Including the terminal cysteine and phenylalanine, the CDR3 comprises 13 residues. Only CDR3 DNA is held: 39 bases, read in frame from base 1. High-throughput TCR beta sequencing profiled peripheral blood CD8+ and CD4+ T cells from healthy donors, Susac syndrome patients and multiple sclerosis patients. The healthy donors served as controls matched for age and sex. CD8+ TEMRA cells were enriched by FACS, while bulk CD8+ and CD4+ T cells were purified by magnetic negative isolation. Blood was collected in EDTA tubes and processed within 24 hours, with PBMCs isolated through density gradient centrifugation. PBMCs intended for TCR sequencing were cryopreserved in liquid nitrogen and thawed later in a water bath at 37 degrees C. The sorted or isolated CD4+, CD8+ and CD8+ TEMRA cells had a purity of 90% or higher.

RNA was extracted using the RNeasy kit, and about 0.45 to 1 microgram was reverse transcribed with random hexamers. TCR beta CDR3 regions were amplified with the immunoSEQ multiplex PCR assay covering 54 Vbeta and 13 Jbeta segments. PCR amplification bias was corrected using a synthetic template baseline for primer optimization and computational correction. The paper's processing steps were these. Only productive sequences were kept, with reads annotated to V, D and J genes according to IMGT and analyzed in immunoSEQ Analyzer. Clonality was computed as one minus Shannon entropy normalized by log2 of the number of productive unique sequences. For each patient and control, public and private clones were evaluated within the 100 most prevalent clones. A clone was defined as Susac-specific if it was absent from the healthy and MS cohorts, from 1052 published viral clones and from other ImmuneACCESS disease sequences. Clones were called with MiXCR by TCRdb after fastp trimmed the public reads at Q25, and only in-frame beta chains were retained. CDR3 protein duplicates are merged, each entry listing the most common genes and DNA. The V and J calls and clone size are TCRdb's, not the authors'. The sample records some 57,000 distinct CDR3 sequences, roughly nine tenths of which are singletons. The ten largest make up roughly 0.2% of the sample.

Note on this clonotype: It lacks a known antigen. Base qualities were left out, and no much larger clone turns up one base away.

The sample was CD8+ T cells from PBMCs. The chain is made from TRBV30 and TRBJ2-7, with the D gene not confidently named. This receptor was identified in a human donor in good health. The sequenced DNA is TGTGCCTGGAGTCCCTCCGGCCCCTACGAGCAGTACTTC. Protein translation: CAWSPSGPYEQYF.